The 30 T cell receptor beta chains in this list originate from one sample, sequenced in a study of blood T cell repertoires in COVID-19. Clones were sequenced by immunoSEQ multiplex PCR, and TCRdb holds only the in-frame ones, with some missing. In the table there are 200,000 or so clones, roughly 80% of which are singletons. Source material: peripheral blood. The receptors here all came from a human donor in a cohort sampled during active COVID-19.

This clone has only a few counts. This CDR3 is also generated by other DNA sequences in the sample. J is TRBJ1-2 and V is TRBV5-1; D is unclear. The ends were cut back, 0 bases at V and 2 bases at J, with 5 bases in the middle. CDR1 and CDR2 from the germline V gene are SGHRS and YFSETQ. The CDR3 length is 13 residues. The CDR3 sequence is CASSLGANYGYTF. The CDR3 nucleotides read TGCGCCAGCAGCTTGGGGGCCAACTATGGCTACACCTTC.

The chain recombines TRBV12-5 with TRBJ2-1; TRBD2 might be the D (7 bases). The V end was cut by 0 bases, the J end by 1 base, with 13 bases between. This CDR3 is 17 amino acids long. The germline V gene has CDR1 LGHNT and CDR2 FRNRAP. CDR3 coding DNA: TGTGCTAGTGGTTTGGTACGGGGGGCTCAGTCCTACAATGAGCAGTTCTTC. It specifies CASGLVRGAQSYNEQFF. Looking up the rest from reference TRBV12-5 and TRBJ2-1 gives the full variable domain: DARVTQTPRHKVTEMGQEVTMRCQPILGHNTVFWYRQTMMQGLELLAYFRNRAPLDDSGMPKDRFSAEMPDATLATLKIQPSEPRDSAVYFCASGLVRGAQSYNEQFFGPGTRLTVL.

This clone appeared once. V usage is TRBV7-9 and J usage is TRBJ1-2; 7 nucleotides match TRBD1. With 0 bases clipped from V and 6 bases from J, the junction kept 1 base outside the gene matches. Germline CDR1 and CDR2: SEHNR and FQNEAQ (reference sequence). The CDR3 runs 13 residues. DNA of the CDR3: TGTGCCAGCAGCTTAGCAGGGGGCGATGGCTACACCTTC. Residues: CASSLAGGDGYTF.

The V and J genes are TRBV14 and TRBJ2-3; D is possibly TRBD1 (5 bases). Germline V CDR1 and CDR2: SGHDN, FVKESK. V lost 5 bases to trimming and J lost 9 bases, with 12 bases between them. The CDR3 has 12 residues. CDR3 in DNA: TGTGCCAGCAGCTCAGGGTCAGCAACGCAGTATTTT. Protein sequence: CASSSGSATQYF.

A single count supports this clone. The chain joins TRBV5-1 to TRBJ2-2; perhaps TRBD1 as D (6 bases). Per the germline V gene, CDR1 is SGHRS and CDR2 is YFSETQ. Trimming removed 7 bases at V and 8 bases at J, with 9 bases between. This CDR3 is 11 amino acids long. The CDR3: CASGRGGELFF. CDR3 in DNA: TGCGCCAGCGGCAGGGGTGGGGAGCTGTTTTTT.

The V and J genes are TRBV5-1 and TRBJ2-2, with D uncertain. From germline, CDR1 is SGHRS and CDR2 YFSETQ. The length of the CDR3 is 18 residues. The V end was cut by 4 bases, the J end by 0 bases, with 19 bases between. This CDR3 reads CASSLTGSKFANTGELFF. The CDR3 DNA reads as TGCGCCAGCAGCCTTACGGGTAGTAAGTTCGCGAACACCGGGGAGCTGTTTTTT.

The CDR3, as DNA: TGTGCCAGCAGTACGTACAGGGACTCTGGGGCCAACGTCCTGACTTTC. This encodes CASSTYRDSGANVLTF. The chain couples TRBV27 to TRBJ2-6; D is perhaps TRBD1 (6 bases). V was cut by 5 bases and J by 0 bases, with 11 bases left in between. This CDR3 is 16 amino acids long. Germline V CDR1 and CDR2: MNHEY, SMNVEV (reference sequence). The variable domain in full, with the rest retrieved from reference TRBV27 and TRBJ2-6, is EAQVTQNPRYLITVTGKKLTVTCSQNMNHEYMSWYRQDPGLGLRQIYYSMNVEVTDKGDVPEGYKVSRKEKRNFPLILESPSPNQTSLYFCASSTYRDSGANVLTFGAGSRLTVL.

The rearrangement uses TRBV5-1 and TRBJ2-7; TRBD2 aligns across 7 bases. This CDR3 is 13 amino acids long. J was trimmed by 4 bases and V by 4 bases; bases with no gene match: 5. CDR1 and CDR2 (germline): SGHRS, YFSETQ. The CDR3: CASSIGLGYEQYF. CDR3 bases: TGCGCCAGCAGCATCGGACTAGGGTACGAGCAGTACTTC. Using reference TRBV5-1 and TRBJ2-7 for the parts outside the CDR3, the full variable domain is KAGVTQTPRYLIKTRGQQVTLSCSPISGHRSVSWYQQTPGQGLQFLFEYFSETQRNKGNFPGRFSGRQFSNSRSEMNVSTLELGDSALYLCASSIGLGYEQYFGPGTRLTVT.

This chain links TRBV6-1 with TRBJ2-5; TRBD2 is a possible D gene (6 bases). The germline V gene has CDR1 MNHNS and CDR2 SASEGT. V was cut by 8 bases and J by 4 bases, with 14 bases left in between. This CDR3 is built from 13 residues. The CDR3 sequence: CASQGLGGETQYF. The CDR3 nucleotides are TGTGCCAGCCAGGGACTCGGGGGAGAGACCCAGTACTTC.

The chain links TRBV15 to TRBJ1-5, with a tentative D call TRBD1 (6 bases). The CDR3 contains 15 residues. Deletions cut 0 bases from V and 6 bases from J, with 12 bases between. The germline V gene encodes CDR1 LNHNV and CDR2 YYDKDF (reference sequence). CDR3 nucleotides: TGTGCCACCAGCAGAGATGGGGGGGCAACTCAGCCCCAGCATTTT. Translation gives CATSRDGGATQPQHF.

The V gene is TRBV7-2, the J gene TRBJ1-1, with unresolved D. Trimming cost V 2 bases and J 2 bases, with 9 bases left between them. The germline V gene has CDR1 SGHTA and CDR2 FQGNSA. The CDR3 consists of 14 residues. The CDR3 sequence is CASSLFLRNTEAFF. The CDR3 DNA reads as TGTGCCAGCAGCTTATTTCTGAGAAACACTGAAGCTTTCTTT.

The V and J genes are TRBV5-1 and TRBJ2-1, with 10 bases aligning to TRBD2. The V gene end was trimmed by 6 bases and the J gene end by 9 bases; junction bases not matched to a gene: 12. Germline V gene sequence: CDR1 SGHRS, CDR2 YFSETQ. The CDR3 has 15 amino acids. The CDR3 here is CASIRRAGGPSEQFF. The CDR3 bases are TGCGCCAGCATCCGTAGAGCGGGAGGGCCGAGTGAGCAGTTCTTC. The full variable domain, rest sourced from reference TRBV5-1 and TRBJ2-1, is KAGVTQTPRYLIKTRGQQVTLSCSPISGHRSVSWYQQTPGQGLQFLFEYFSETQRNKGNFPGRFSGRQFSNSRSEMNVSTLELGDSALYLCASIRRAGGPSEQFFGPGTRLTVL.

V and J are TRBV7-9 and TRBJ1-1; D possibly corresponds to TRBD1 (5 bases). Germline lookup yields CDR1 SEHNR and CDR2 FQNEAQ (reference sequence). The CDR3 has 13 residues. V was cut by 6 bases and J by 2 bases, with 10 bases left in between. CDR3 DNA: TGTGCCAGCAGGCTCACAGGAAACACTGAAGCTTTCTTT. This sequence encodes CASRLTGNTEAFF.

V and J are TRBV7-8 and TRBJ1-5; D ambiguous. Trimming took off 2 bases at V and 2 bases at J, with 10 bases between the two ends. The germline CDR1 and CDR2 sequences are SGHVS and FQNEAQ. This CDR3 comprises 15 residues. CDR3 protein: CASSLRRAGNQPQHF. The CDR3, as DNA: TGTGCCAGCAGCTTAAGGCGGGCTGGCAATCAGCCCCAGCATTTT.

The chain employs TRBV29-1 and TRBJ2-5; a weak D match, TRBD1 (5 bases). V dropped 6 bases and J dropped 1 base, with 15 bases sitting between them. The CDR3 has 14 residues. CDR1 SQVTM and CDR2 ANQGSEA come from the germline V gene. DNA for the CDR3: TGCAGCGTAGCAATGGGGCCCCTCCAAGAGACCCAGTACTTC. As protein: CSVAMGPLQETQYF.

The chain is built from TRBV7-2 and TRBJ2-7, with 10 bases lining up with TRBD2. Looked up from germline, CDR1 is SGHTA and CDR2 is FQGNSA. The CDR3 totals 15 residues. V was pared by 5 bases and J by 1 base, with 5 bases of the junction left unmatched. The CDR3 spells CASSTASGSSYEQYF. In DNA, the CDR3 is TGTGCCAGCAGCACAGCTAGCGGGAGTTCCTACGAGCAGTACTTC.

This chain joins TRBV5-4 and TRBJ2-5; 8 nucleotides match TRBD1. V was pared by 2 bases and J by 3 bases, with 9 bases of the junction left unmatched. The germline V gene has CDR1 SGHNT and CDR2 YYREEE (reference sequence). This CDR3 contains 16 residues. Here the CDR3 reads CASSFQGAGSEETQYF. In DNA form, the CDR3 reads TGTGCCAGCAGCTTTCAGGGGGCAGGTTCTGAAGAGACCCAGTACTTC.

The chain links TRBV15 to TRBJ2-3, with D possibly being TRBD2 (6 bases). V was shortened by 1 base and J by 2 bases, with 13 bases between the two germline ends. This CDR3 has 16 amino acids. Germline-derived CDR1 and CDR2 are LNHNV and YYDKDF (reference sequence). CDR3 loop: CATSRVGREFTDTQYF. The CDR3 bases are TGTGCCACCAGCAGAGTCGGACGGGAGTTCACAGATACGCAGTATTTT.

This chain links TRBV9 with TRBJ2-7; the D gene is possibly TRBD1 (6 bases). Germline CDR1 SGDLS, CDR2 YYNGEE. The CDR3 covers 15 residues. V was trimmed by 3 bases and J by 4 bases, leaving 17 bases between them. The CDR3 sequence is CASSESSGTQYEQYF. DNA for the CDR3: TGTGCCAGCAGCGAGAGCTCCGGGACACAGTACGAGCAGTACTTC.

This chain connects TRBV7-9 to TRBJ1-1; D is unclear. This CDR3 spans 15 amino acids. Germline V gene data show CDR1 as SEHNR and CDR2 as FQNEAQ (reference sequence). Trimming took off 1 base at V and 4 bases at J, with 13 bases between the two ends. The CDR3: CASSLGGRITTEAFF. The CDR3, as DNA: TGTGCCAGCAGCTTAGGAGGCAGAATAACCACTGAAGCTTTCTTT. Filled out from reference TRBV7-9 and TRBJ1-1, the complete variable domain reads DTGVSQNPRHKITKRGQNVTFRCDPISEHNRLYWYRQTLGQGPEFLTYFQNEAQLEKSRLLSDRFSAERPKGSFSTLEIQRTEQGDSAMYLCASSLGGRITTEAFFGQGTRLTVV.

CDR3 region: CASSPGTGVSVMNTEAFF. CDR3 bases: TGTGCCAGCAGCCCTGGGACAGGGGTATCCGTGATGAACACTGAAGCTTTCTTT. V and J are TRBV5-5 and TRBJ1-1, with 10 positions matching TRBD1. V lost 4 bases and J lost 0; bases outside the gene matches: 12. CDR3 length: 18 residues. CDR1 SGHKS and CDR2 YYEKEE come from the germline V gene (reference sequence). The full variable domain, rest sourced from reference TRBV5-5 and TRBJ1-1, is DAGVTQSPTHLIKTRGQQVTLRCSPISGHKSVSWYQQVLGQGPQFIFQYYEKEERGRGNFPDRFSARQFPNYSSELNVNALLLGDSALYLCASSPGTGVSVMNTEAFFGQGTRLTVV.

This sequence joins TRBV3-1 (or the pseudogene TRBV3-2) and TRBJ2-3; D gene uncertain. The germline gives CDR1 LGHDT, CDR2 YNNKEL (reference sequence). This CDR3 has 14 amino acids. V dropped 4 bases and J dropped 3 bases, with 11 bases sitting between them. CDR3 residues: CASSPSIRTDTQYF. CDR3 DNA sequence: TGTGCCAGCAGCCCCTCGATTCGGACAGATACGCAGTATTTT.

The chain has TRBV7-2 and TRBJ2-7, with 8 bases matching TRBD1. The germline V gene encodes CDR1 SGHTA and CDR2 FQGNSA. The CDR3 loop spans 14 amino acids. V lost 5 bases, J lost 1 base, and 4 bases stayed unmatched. The CDR3 spells CASSLGTGSYEQYF. CDR3 nucleotides: TGTGCCAGCAGCCTAGGGACAGGATCCTACGAGCAGTACTTC.

V and J are TRBV19 and TRBJ1-4; a possible D gene is TRBD1 (5 bases). The germline CDR1 and CDR2 sequences are LNHDA and SQIVND (reference sequence). V dropped 5 bases and J dropped 0 bases, with 10 bases sitting between them. The CDR3 extends over 15 amino acids. The CDR3 DNA follows: TGTGCCAGTAGTCTACGGGGGGCAACTAATGAAAAACTGTTTTTT. It specifies CASSLRGATNEKLFF.

The CDR3 DNA follows: TGTGCCAGCGGCCCGACTAGCGGGCCCCAAGAGACCCAGTACTTC. As protein: CASGPTSGPQETQYF. The chain has TRBV28 and TRBJ2-5, with 10 positions matching TRBD2. Germline CDR1 is MDHEN and CDR2 is SYDVKM. V gave up 8 bases and J gave up 1 base; unmatched junction bases: 7. The CDR3 has 15 residues.

The rearrangement joins TRBV7-9 to TRBJ2-7; D is perhaps TRBD1 (5 bases). Trimming stripped 4 bases from V and 6 bases from J, with 13 bases between. CDR1 SEHNR and CDR2 FQNEAQ come from the germline V gene (reference sequence). The CDR3 runs 13 residues. Here the CDR3 DNA reads TGTGCCAGCAGCTCGTCAGGGTTACGCGAGCAGTACGTC. Translated, it gives CASSSSGLREQYV.

V usage is TRBV6-6 and J usage is TRBJ1-1, with no clear D. The CDR3 extends over 14 amino acids. Trimming left V 4 bases short and J 1 base short, with 10 bases between. Germline CDR1 is MNHNY and CDR2 is SVGAGI (reference sequence). Written as DNA, the CDR3 is TGTGCCAGCAGTTTCGGCCAGGCGAACACTGAAGCTTTCTTT. It encodes CASSFGQANTEAFF.

The rearrangement joins TRBV9 to TRBJ1-3; 9 nucleotides agree with TRBD1. Germline V CDR1 and CDR2: SGDLS, YYNGEE. J lost 4 bases, V lost 2 bases, and 7 bases had no gene match. The CDR3 length is 16 residues. The CDR3 spells CASSVGQGTLGNTIYF. CDR3 bases: TGTGCCAGCAGCGTGGGACAGGGAACGTTGGGAAACACCATATATTTT.

This rearrangement joins TRBV29-1 to TRBJ2-5; tentatively, D is TRBD2 (6 bases). The CDR3 has 14 residues. Germline CDR1 and CDR2: SQVTM and ANQGSEA. Trimming removed 3 bases at V and 3 bases at J, with 14 bases between. The CDR3 here is CSVEVSGAEETQYF. DNA of the CDR3: TGCAGCGTTGAGGTTAGCGGAGCGGAAGAGACCCAGTACTTC.

The rearrangement uses TRBV19 and TRBJ2-5, with D tentatively TRBD1 (6 bases). V lost 3 bases to trimming and J lost 4 bases, with 15 bases between them. Per germline, CDR1 LNHDA and CDR2 SQIVND (reference sequence). This CDR3 has 15 amino acids. The CDR3 DNA sequence: TGTGCCAGTAGTATGTTAACAGGGATTGGAGAGACCCAGTACTTC. This codes for CASSMLTGIGETQYF.